This T cell receptor (beta chain) was sequenced in a study of blood T cell repertoires in COVID-19. As for the study in general: Spain, Italy and the United States supplied samples that represented acute and convalescent COVID-19. In each case, the material was cDNA or gDNA derived from T cells, B-cell-depleted T cells, or PBMCs.

In the source study's methods: Nucleated cell counts were estimated from reference gene primer amplification. The protocol was immunoSEQ multiplex PCR, while the TCRdb copy is restricted to in-frame clones and leaves out a portion. The V and J calls and clone size were taken over from that table, and D and trimming were inferred from the DNA. The sample shows roughly 30,000 clones, 90% to 95% of them seen only once. This CDR3 comprises 14 residues. Germline CDR1 and CDR2: SEHNR and FQNEAQ (reference sequence). The V and J ends lost 5 bases and 1 base, in that order; junction bases with no gene match: 3. This clone has only one observation.

V and J are TRBV7-9 and TRBJ1-1; 8 nucleotides agree with TRBD1. The source is a man aged 55 to 70 with acute or convalescent COVID-19. The sample comprised peripheral blood. The CDR3 region is CASSRGQENTEAFF. CDR3 coding DNA: TGTGCCAGCAGCCGGGGACAGGAGAACACTGAAGCTTTCTTT. The variable domain in full, with the rest retrieved from reference TRBV7-9 and TRBJ1-1, is DTGVSQNPRHKITKRGQNVTFRCDPISEHNRLYWYRQTLGQGPEFLTYFQNEAQLEKSRLLSDRFSAERPKGSFSTLEIQRTEQGDSAMYLCASSRGQENTEAFFGQGTRLTVV.